A few counts support the clone carrying this T cell receptor (beta chain). Profiling relied on immunoSEQ multiplex PCR, and the TCRdb table lists in-frame clones only, not all of them. The sample lists under 20,000 clones, 70% to 90% seen once, with 62% in the top ten. The data stem from a study of OX40 agonist ivuxolimab in advanced cancers. For the study at large: People in dose escalation had one of these cancers: hepatocellular carcinoma, melanoma, renal cell or head and neck cancer.

This CDR3 has 13 residues. Germline trimming cut 2 bases from V and 14 bases from J; bases unmatched to any gene: 9. The germline gives CDR1 MNHEY, CDR2 SMNVEV (reference sequence). The rearrangement links TRBV27 to TRBJ2-1; 7 bases align to TRBD2. The specimen was CD4+ or CD8+ T cells sorted from blood, collected in a trial of the OX40 agonist ivuxolimab. This TCR was sampled from an adult with an advanced solid tumor such as melanoma, head and neck, liver or kidney cancer. CDR3 nucleotide sequence: TGTGCCAGCAGTTTAAATATAGCGGGTTCGGAGTTCTTC. Its translation: CASSLNIAGSEFF.